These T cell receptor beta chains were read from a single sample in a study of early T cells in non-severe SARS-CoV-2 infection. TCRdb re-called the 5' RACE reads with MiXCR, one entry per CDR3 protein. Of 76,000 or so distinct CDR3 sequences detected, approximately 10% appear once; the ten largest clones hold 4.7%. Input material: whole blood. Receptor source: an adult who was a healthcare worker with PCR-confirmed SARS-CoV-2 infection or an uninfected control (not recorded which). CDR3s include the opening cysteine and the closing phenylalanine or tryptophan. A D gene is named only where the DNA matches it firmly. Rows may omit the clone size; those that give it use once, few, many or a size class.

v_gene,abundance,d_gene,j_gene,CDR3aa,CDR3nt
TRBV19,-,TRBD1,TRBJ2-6,CASSIGTGGASGANVLTF,TGTGCCAGTAGTATCGGGACAGGGGGCGCCTCTGGGGCCAACGTCCTGACTTTC
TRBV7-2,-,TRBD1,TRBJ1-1,CASSAYRGLTEVFF,TGTGCCAGCAGCGCCTACAGGGGGCTAACTGAAGTTTTCTTT
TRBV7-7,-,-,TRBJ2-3,CASSLVGGQDTQYF,TGTGCTAGCAGCTTAGTAGGTGGACAAGATACGCAGTATTTT
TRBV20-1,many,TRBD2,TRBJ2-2,CSALAGYGATGELFF,TGCAGTGCCCTAGCGGGGTACGGAGCGACCGGGGAGCTGTTTTTT
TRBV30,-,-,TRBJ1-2,CAWSVRQVANYGYTF,TGTGCCTGGAGTGTACGGCAGGTAGCTAACTATGGCTACACCTTC
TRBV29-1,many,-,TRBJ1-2,CSVLEFSNYGYTF,TGCAGCGTTCTTGAGTTTTCTAACTATGGCTACACCTTC
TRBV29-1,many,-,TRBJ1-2,CSVTSERGYTF,TGCAGCGTTACAAGTGAGCGGGGCTACACCTTC
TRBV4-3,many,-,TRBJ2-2,CASSLQTNTGELFF,TGCGCCAGCAGCCTCCAGACGAACACCGGGGAGCTGTTTTTT
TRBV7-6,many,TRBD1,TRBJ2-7,CASSVGQGFVQYF,TGTGCCAGCAGCGTAGGACAGGGGTTCGTGCAGTACTTC
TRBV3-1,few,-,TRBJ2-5,CASSQEVTFQETQYF,TGTGCCAGCAGCCAAGAAGTTACCTTTCAAGAGACCCAGTACTTC
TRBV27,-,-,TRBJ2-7,CASRGAAYEQYF,TGTGCCAGCAGGGGGGCCGCCTACGAGCAGTACTTC
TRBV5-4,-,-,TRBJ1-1,CASSFRGNTEAFF,TGTGCCAGCAGCTTCCGGGGGAACACTGAAGCTTTCTTT
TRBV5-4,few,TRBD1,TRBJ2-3,CASSLDRASTDTQYF,TGTGCCAGCAGCCTAGACAGGGCAAGCACAGATACGCAGTATTTT
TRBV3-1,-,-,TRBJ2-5,CASSWDPRGTQYF,TGTGCCAGCAGTTGGGACCCCCGGGGGACCCAGTACTTC
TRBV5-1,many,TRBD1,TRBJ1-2,CASSISGTGYGYTF,TGCGCCAGCAGCATTTCCGGGACAGGATATGGCTACACCTTC
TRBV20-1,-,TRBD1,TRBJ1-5,CSARSGTGGPLSNQPQHF,TGCAGTGCCAGATCCGGGACAGGGGGCCCCCTTAGCAATCAGCCCCAGCATTTT
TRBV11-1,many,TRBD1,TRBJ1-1,CASSLDRGNTEAFF,TGTGCCAGCAGCTTAGACAGGGGGAACACTGAAGCTTTCTTT
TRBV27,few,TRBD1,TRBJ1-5,CASSLAGGGQPQHF,TGTGCCAGCAGTTTAGCAGGGGGCGGTCAGCCCCAGCATTTT
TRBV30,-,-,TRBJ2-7,CAWTWDGVSYEQYF,TGTGCCTGGACTTGGGACGGGGTCTCCTACGAGCAGTACTTC
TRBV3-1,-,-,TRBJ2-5,CASSRDFLAQETQYF,TGTGCCAGCAGCCGGGACTTTCTTGCCCAAGAGACCCAGTACTTC
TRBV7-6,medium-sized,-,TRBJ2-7,CASSRTESSYEQYF,TGTGCCAGCAGCAGGACAGAGAGCTCCTACGAGCAGTACTTC
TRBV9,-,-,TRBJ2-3,CASSVAALTDTQYF,TGTGCCAGCAGCGTAGCTGCGCTCACAGATACGCAGTATTTT
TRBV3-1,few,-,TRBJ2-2,CASANTGELFF,TGTGCCAGTGCAAACACCGGGGAGCTGTTTTTT
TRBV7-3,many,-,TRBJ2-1,CASSLVPSSYNEQFF,TGTGCCAGCAGCTTAGTCCCCAGCTCCTACAATGAGCAGTTCTTC
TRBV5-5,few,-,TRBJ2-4,CASSGRSAKNIQYF,TGTGCCAGCAGCGGGAGGTCTGCCAAAAACATTCAGTACTTC
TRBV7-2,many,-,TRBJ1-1,CASSPTQGTLFYTEAFF,TGTGCCAGCAGCCCGACACAGGGAACCCTCTTCTACACTGAAGCTTTCTTT
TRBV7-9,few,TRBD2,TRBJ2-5,CASSTGLAGTWGETQYF,TGTGCCAGCAGCACGGGACTAGCGGGGACCTGGGGCGAGACCCAGTACTTC
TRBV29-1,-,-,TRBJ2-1,CSAGGTEYNEQFF,TGCAGCGCCGGCGGGACAGAGTACAATGAGCAGTTCTTC
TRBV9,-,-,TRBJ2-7,CASSVEPISYEQYF,TGTGCCAGCAGCGTAGAGCCAATCTCCTACGAGCAGTACTTC
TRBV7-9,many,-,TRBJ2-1,CASSLTRGEQFF,TGTGCCAGCAGCTTAACCAGGGGCGAGCAGTTCTTC
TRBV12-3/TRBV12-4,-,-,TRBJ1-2,CASSFGGQGDYGYTF,TGTGCCAGCAGTTTCGGGGGGCAGGGAGACTATGGCTACACCTTC
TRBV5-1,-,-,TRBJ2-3,CASSLATGADTQYF,TGCGCCAGCAGCTTGGCCACGGGGGCAGATACGCAGTATTTT
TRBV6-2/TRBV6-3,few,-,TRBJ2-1,CASSRSSGPTYNEQFF,TGTGCCAGCAGTAGGTCTTCAGGACCCACCTACAATGAGCAGTTCTTC
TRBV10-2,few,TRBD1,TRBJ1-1,CASSEVTGGVAFF,TGCGCCAGCAGTGAAGTGACAGGGGGGGTGGCTTTCTTT
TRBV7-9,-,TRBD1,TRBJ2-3,CASSLGQGNSQDTQYF,TGTGCCAGCAGCTTGGGACAGGGGAATTCGCAAGATACGCAGTATTTT
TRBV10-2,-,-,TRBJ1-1,CASSEIAGTNTEAFF,TGCGCCAGCAGTGAGATCGCAGGGACGAACACTGAAGCTTTCTTT
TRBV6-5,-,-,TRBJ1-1,CASSYSQGGGTEAFF,TGTGCCAGCAGTTACTCGCAGGGTGGAGGGACTGAAGCTTTCTTT
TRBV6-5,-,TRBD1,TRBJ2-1,CASSPPPTGIYNEQFF,TGTGCCAGCAGTCCCCCTCCGACAGGGATCTACAATGAGCAGTTCTTC
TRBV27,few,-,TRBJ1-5,CASKGGFNQPQHF,TGTGCCAGCAAGGGGGGGTTCAATCAGCCCCAGCATTTT
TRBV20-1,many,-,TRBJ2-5,CSARDWGDQETQYF,TGCAGTGCTAGAGATTGGGGGGACCAAGAGACCCAGTACTTC
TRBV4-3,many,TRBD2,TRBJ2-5,CASSQEGSGAKETQYF,TGCGCCAGCAGCCAAGAAGGTAGCGGGGCAAAAGAGACCCAGTACTTC
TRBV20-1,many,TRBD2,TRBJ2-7,CSATGLAGVSYEQYF,TGCAGTGCTACCGGACTAGCGGGGGTTAGTTACGAGCAGTACTTC
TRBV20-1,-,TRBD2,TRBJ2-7,CSAQPTSGVLNYEQYF,TGCAGCGCGCAACCGACTAGCGGGGTCCTCAACTACGAGCAGTACTTC
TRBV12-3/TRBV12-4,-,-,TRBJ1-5,CASSLGQASQPQHF,TGTGCCAGCAGTTTAGGGCAGGCTAGTCAGCCCCAGCATTTT
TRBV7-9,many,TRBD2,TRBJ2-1,CASSLAIAGLNEQFF,TGTGCCAGCAGCTTAGCGATAGCGGGGCTCAATGAGCAGTTCTTC
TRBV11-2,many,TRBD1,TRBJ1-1,CASSPQDRGDTEAFF,TGTGCCAGCAGCCCCCAGGACAGGGGGGACACTGAAGCTTTCTTT